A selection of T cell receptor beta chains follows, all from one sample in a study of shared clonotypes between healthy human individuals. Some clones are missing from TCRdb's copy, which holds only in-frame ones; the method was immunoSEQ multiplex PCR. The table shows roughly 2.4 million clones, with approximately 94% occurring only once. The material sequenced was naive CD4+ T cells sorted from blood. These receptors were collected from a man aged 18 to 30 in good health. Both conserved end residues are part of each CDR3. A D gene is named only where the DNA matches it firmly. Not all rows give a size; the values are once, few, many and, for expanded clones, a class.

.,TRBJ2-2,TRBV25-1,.,TGTGCCAGCAGTGGCGCGGGGGCTCCTAACACCGGGGAGCTGTTTTTT,CASSGAGAPNTGELFF
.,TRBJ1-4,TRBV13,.,TGTGCCAGCAGCTCCACGGACAGACCAGGGGAAAAACTGTTTTTT,CASSSTDRPGEKLFF
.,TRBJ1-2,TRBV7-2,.,TGTGCCAGCAGCCTCGGGACGGAAAACTATGGCTACACCTTC,CASSLGTENYGYTF
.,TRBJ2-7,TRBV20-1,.,TGCAGTGCTAGGGATCTTAGCGAGCAGTACTTC,CSARDLSEQYF
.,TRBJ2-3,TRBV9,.,TGTGCCAGCAGCGTCGAAGCAGATAGCACAGATACGCAGTATTTT,CASSVEADSTDTQYF
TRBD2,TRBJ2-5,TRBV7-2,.,TGTGCCAGCAGCTTATTCATGGCGGGAGGGTCAGAGACCCAGTACTTC,CASSLFMAGGSETQYF
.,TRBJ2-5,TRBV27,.,TGTGCCAGCAGTTTCAGAGGAGCCGAAGAGACCCAGTACTTC,CASSFRGAEETQYF
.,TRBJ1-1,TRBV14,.,TGTGCCAGCAGCCAAGATCTTGCGACAGTCCATCTTGAAGCTTTCTTT,CASSQDLATVHLEAFF
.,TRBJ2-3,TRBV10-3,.,TGTGCCATCAGTGTGGGGACCACAGATACGCAGTATTTT,CAISVGTTDTQYF
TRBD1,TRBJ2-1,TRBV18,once,TGTGCCAGCTCACCGCAGACAGGGGGCAAGTCCTACAATGAGCAGTTCTTC,CASSPQTGGKSYNEQFF
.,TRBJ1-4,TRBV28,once,TGTGCCAGCAGTCTCGGTCGGGGAAGAGAAAAACTGTTTTTT,CASSLGRGREKLFF
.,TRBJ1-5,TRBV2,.,TGTGCCAGCAGTGAGAGAGTCCGCAATCAGCCCCAGCATTTT,CASSERVRNQPQHF
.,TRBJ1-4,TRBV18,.,TGTGCCAGCTCACCCGGTGCTGGGTTAGGTCGGGAAAAACTGTTTTTT,CASSPGAGLGREKLFF
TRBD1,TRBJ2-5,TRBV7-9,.,TGTGCCAGCAGCCCCGGGACAGGGTATCAAGAGACCCAGTACTTC,CASSPGTGYQETQYF
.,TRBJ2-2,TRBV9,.,TGTGCCAGCAGCCCCGTTCTCCGGGACGGGGGATGGACCGGGGAGCTGTTTTTT,CASSPVLRDGGWTGELFF
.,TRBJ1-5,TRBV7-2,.,TGTGCCAGCAGCTTAGGACAGAGCAATCAGCCCCAGCATTTT,CASSLGQSNQPQHF
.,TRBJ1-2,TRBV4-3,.,TGCGCCAGCAGCCCCGGGCCGTCAGCGAATAACTATGGCTACACCTTC,CASSPGPSANNYGYTF
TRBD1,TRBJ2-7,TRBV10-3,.,TGTGCCATCAGTGACTTGGGACAGATCCCTGCCTACGAGCAGTACTTC,CAISDLGQIPAYEQYF
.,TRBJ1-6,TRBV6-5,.,TGTGCCAGCAGTTCCCTGGGGGGGAATTCACCCCTCCACTTT,CASSSLGGNSPLHF
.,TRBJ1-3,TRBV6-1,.,TGTGCCAGCAGCGACGGGGCTTACTCTGGAAACACCATATATTTT,CASSDGAYSGNTIYF
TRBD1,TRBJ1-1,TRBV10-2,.,TGCGCCAGCAGTTCTGACAGGGAGAACGCTGAAGCTTTCTTT,CASSSDRENAEAFF
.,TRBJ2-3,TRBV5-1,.,TGCGCCAGCAGCCCACGGACAAAAAGCACAGATACGCAGTATTTT,CASSPRTKSTDTQYF
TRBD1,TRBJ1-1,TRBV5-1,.,TGCGCCAGCAGCCCGGGACAGGAAAACACTGAAGCTTTCTTT,CASSPGQENTEAFF
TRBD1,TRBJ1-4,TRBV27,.,TGTGCCAGCAAGCGACAGGGGGCTAATGAAAAACTGTTTTTT,CASKRQGANEKLFF
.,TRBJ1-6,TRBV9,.,TGTGCCAGCAGCGTTGAGTCTTCACCCCTCCACTTT,CASSVESSPLHF
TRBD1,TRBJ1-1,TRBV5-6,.,TGTGCCAGCAGCTTCCAGGACAGGGGTGAAGCTTTCTTT,CASSFQDRGEAFF
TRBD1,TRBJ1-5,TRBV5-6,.,TGTGCCAGCAGCTCGAAAGGGACAGGGAGAAGTAGCAATCAGCCCCAGCATTTT,CASSSKGTGRSSNQPQHF
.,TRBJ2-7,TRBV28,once,TGTGCCTTCGGGGGGCTGTACGAGCAGTACTTC,CAFGGLYEQYF
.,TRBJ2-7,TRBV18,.,TGTGCCAGCTCACCACCTGCAGGGAAACCCTACGAGCAGTACTTC,CASSPPAGKPYEQYF
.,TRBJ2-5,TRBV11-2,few,TGTGCCAGCAGTCCTGGCCTGGGGGAGACCCAGTACTTC,CASSPGLGETQYF
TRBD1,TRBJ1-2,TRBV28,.,TGTGCCAGCAGTCCGTACGGGACAGGGGAGCATGGCTACACCTTC,CASSPYGTGEHGYTF
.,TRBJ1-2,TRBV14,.,TGTGCCAGCAGCCCGGGACGGAACTATGGCTACACCTTC,CASSPGRNYGYTF
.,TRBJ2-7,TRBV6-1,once,TGTGCCAGCAGTGAAGCTAGTAGATGGGGGCGATACGAGCAGTACTTC,CASSEASRWGRYEQYF
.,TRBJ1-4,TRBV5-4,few,TGTGCCAGCAGCTTGGGACAGAGAAATGAAAAACTGTTTTTT,CASSLGQRNEKLFF
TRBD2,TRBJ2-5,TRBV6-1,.,TGTGCCAGCAGTGAAGCGATAGCGGGGGGGCAAGAGACCCAGTACTTC,CASSEAIAGGQETQYF
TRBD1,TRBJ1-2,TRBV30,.,TGTGCCTGGACCCTCGAGCCCCCGGGACAGGGGGCGAGGGGCTACACCTTC,CAWTLEPPGQGARGYTF
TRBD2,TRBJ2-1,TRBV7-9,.,TGTGCCAGCAGCTTATTAGGGACTAGCGGAAATGAGCAGTTCTTC,CASSLLGTSGNEQFF
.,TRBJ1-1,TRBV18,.,TGTGCCAGCTTAGTGGGGGCAGATTCGAACACTGAAGCTTTCTTT,CASLVGADSNTEAFF
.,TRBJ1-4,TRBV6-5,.,TGTGCCAGCAGTTACTCGAGGAGGCATACTAATGAAAAACTGTTTTTT,CASSYSRRHTNEKLFF
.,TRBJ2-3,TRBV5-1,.,TGCGCCAGCAGCTCGGGCGGGGCTCGGGGCACAGATACGCAGTATTTT,CASSSGGARGTDTQYF
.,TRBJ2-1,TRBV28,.,TGTGCCAGCAGTTCACCTCCAGGGGTGAGCTCCTACAATGAGCAGTTCTTC,CASSSPPGVSSYNEQFF
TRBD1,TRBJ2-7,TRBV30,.,TGTGCCTGGAGTAGGGACAGCTACGAGCAGTACTTC,CAWSRDSYEQYF
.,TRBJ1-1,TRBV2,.,TGTGCCAGCAGTGAAGCGATTTCAGGTGAAGCTTTCTTT,CASSEAISGEAFF
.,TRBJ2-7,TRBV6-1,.,TGTGCCAGCAGTGAAACAGCAATCTACGAGCAGTACTTC,CASSETAIYEQYF
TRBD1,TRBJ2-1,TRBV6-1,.,TGTGCCAGCAGGGGACAGGGCCCAAGCTACAATGAGCAGTTCTTC,CASRGQGPSYNEQFF
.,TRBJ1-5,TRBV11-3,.,TGTGCCAGCAGCACCAGACAGGCCCACAATCAGCCCCAGCATTTT,CASSTRQAHNQPQHF